Listed below are T cell receptor beta chains from one sample, sequenced in a study of blood T cell repertoires in COVID-19. TCRdb keeps only in-frame clones here, not all; method: immunoSEQ multiplex PCR. Of about 110,000 clones in the sample, approximately 82% were seen once. The sequencing input was peripheral blood. The receptors shown here come from a woman over 75 with active or convalescent COVID-19. The CDR3 runs from the conserved cysteine through the conserved F or W. D genes are given only for firm matches. Expanded clones get a size class; other rows say once, few or many, or leave the size out.

clone size | D gene | J gene | V gene | CDR3 protein | CDR3 DNA
- | - | TRBJ2-6 | TRBV5-1 | CASSLSSTEANVLTF | TGCGCCAGCAGCTTGTCCTCGACTGAGGCCAACGTCCTGACTTTC
once | - | TRBJ2-2 | TRBV7-3 | CASSLGRGNTGELFF | TGTGCCAGCAGCTTGGGGCGGGGGAACACCGGGGAGCTGTTTTTT
- | TRBD2 | TRBJ2-1 | TRBV27 | CASSFPSGRFRSYNEQFF | TGTGCCAGCAGTTTCCCTAGCGGGAGGTTTCGCTCCTACAATGAGCAGTTCTTC
- | TRBD2 | TRBJ2-5 | TRBV28 | CASKIGGTQETQYF | TGTGCCAGCAAAATCGGGGGGACCCAAGAGACCCAGTACTTC
- | - | TRBJ1-5 | TRBV23-1 | CASSRPGNSNQPQHF | TGCGCCAGCAGTCGGCCAGGTAATAGCAATCAGCCCCAGCATTTT
few | TRBD1 | TRBJ1-6 | TRBV28 | CASTLRPGQNNSPLHF | TGTGCCAGCACCCTGAGGCCGGGACAGAATAATTCACCCCTCCACTTT
- | TRBD2 | TRBJ2-1 | TRBV2 | CASRATSGGTYNEQFF | TGTGCCAGCAGGGCTACGAGCGGGGGCACTTACAATGAGCAGTTCTTC
- | TRBD1 | TRBJ2-7 | TRBV28 | CASTPDREEQYF | TGTGCCAGCACCCCGGACAGGGAGGAGCAGTACTTC
- | - | TRBJ1-4 | TRBV7-9 | CASSLGGEKLFF | TGTGCCAGCAGCTTAGGAGGTGAAAAACTGTTTTTT
- | - | TRBJ2-7 | TRBV11-2 | CASSLVGAEASSYEQYF | TGTGCCAGCAGCTTAGTGGGAGCGGAGGCGTCCTCCTACGAGCAGTACTTC
- | - | TRBJ1-2 | TRBV24-1 | CATSDPTDSYYGYTF | TGTGCCACCAGTGACCCAACGGACAGCTACTATGGCTACACCTTC
- | TRBD2 | TRBJ2-7 | TRBV11-2 | CASSPSGRARGSHF | TGTGCCAGCAGCCCAAGCGGGAGGGCCAGGGGGTCGCACTTC
- | TRBD2 | TRBJ2-3 | TRBV5-1 | CASSSDGGSTDTQYF | TGCGCCAGCAGCTCCGACGGGGGGAGCACAGATACGCAGTATTTT
few | TRBD2 | TRBJ2-1 | TRBV7-9 | CASPPDGRGTEPYNEQFF | TGTGCCAGCCCCCCCGATGGGCGGGGGACCGAACCCTACAATGAGCAGTTCTTC
- | - | TRBJ1-4 | TRBV12-1 | CASSCRQGEKLFF | TGTGCCAGCAGCTGCCGACAGGGGGAAAAACTGTTTTTT
- | TRBD1 | TRBJ2-3 | TRBV7-2 | CASSLVRGQEYTDTQYF | TGTGCCAGCAGCTTAGTGCGAGGACAGGAGTACACAGATACGCAGTATTTT
- | - | TRBJ1-6 | TRBV5-5 | CASEVSYNSPLHF | TGTGCCAGCGAGGTTTCCTATAATTCACCCCTCCACTTT
few | - | TRBJ1-5 | TRBV7-9 | CASSFGQFGQPQHF | TGTGCCAGCAGCTTCGGACAGTTCGGGCAGCCCCAGCATTTT
- | TRBD1 | TRBJ1-2 | TRBV27 | CASSELGTGVTYGYTF | TGTGCCAGCAGTGAGCTGGGGACAGGGGTTACCTATGGCTACACCTTC
- | TRBD1 | TRBJ1-4 | TRBV27 | CASSLERGQGSQKLFF | TGTGCCAGCAGTTTGGAACGGGGACAGGGGTCTCAAAAACTGTTTTTT
- | TRBD2 | TRBJ2-1 | TRBV18 | CASSPPLAGFYNEQFF | TGTGCCAGCTCACCACCTCTAGCGGGATTCTACAATGAGCAGTTCTTC
- | TRBD2 | TRBJ2-5 | TRBV4-2 | CASSQGLAGVPYQETQYF | TGTGCCAGCAGCCAAGGTTTAGCGGGAGTCCCCTACCAAGAGACCCAGTACTTC
few | TRBD1 | TRBJ2-1 | TRBV27 | CASSEDRYYNEQFF | TGTGCCAGCAGTGAGGACAGGTACTACAATGAGCAGTTCTTC
few | TRBD1 | TRBJ2-7 | TRBV9 | CASSERQGAGIYEQYF | TGTGCCAGCAGCGAACGACAGGGGGCTGGGATCTACGAGCAGTACTTC
- | TRBD1 | TRBJ1-4 | TRBV5-1 | CASSAPGQGNEKLFF | TGCGCCAGCAGCGCTCCGGGACAGGGTAATGAAAAACTGTTTTTT
few | TRBD1 | TRBJ1-5 | TRBV19 | CASRDRGNQPQHF | TGTGCCAGTAGGGACAGGGGCAATCAGCCCCAGCATTTT
once | TRBD2 | TRBJ2-2 | TRBV27 | CASSIRLAGGLGAGELFF | TGTGCCAGCAGCATACGACTAGCGGGAGGGTTAGGGGCCGGGGAGCTGTTTTTT
few | TRBD1 | TRBJ1-5 | TRBV19 | CASSIQGGQPQHF | TGTGCCAGTAGTATACAGGGGGGTCAGCCCCAGCATTTT
- | TRBD1 | TRBJ1-5 | TRBV18 | CASSPGQDSNQPQHF | TGTGCCAGCTCACCAGGACAGGATAGCAATCAGCCCCAGCATTTT